Below, one T cell receptor beta chain is given with its context. The sample originates from a study of blood T cell repertoires in COVID-19. Background on the study: T cells, B-cell-depleted T cells, or PBMCs supplied cDNA or gDNA.

In the study's own analysis: Cell counts per sample came from amplifying reference gene primers. Clones were read by immunoSEQ multiplex PCR, and TCRdb kept only the in-frame ones, dropping some. Clonal size and the V and J genes are those of that table, whereas D and trimming came from the DNA. The repertoire holds 150,000 to 200,000 clones, roughly 86% seen once, with roughly 3% in the top ten. Germline values: CDR1 SNHLY, CDR2 FYNNEI. With 0 bases clipped from V and 5 bases from J, the junction kept 6 bases outside the gene matches. The CDR3 runs 15 residues. The chain recombines TRBV2 with TRBJ1-1; 7 bases align to TRBD1. This receptor was taken from a man between 70 and 80 years old with acute or convalescent COVID-19. Source material: peripheral blood. CDR3 in amino acids: CASSEALTGRTEAFF. CDR3 nucleotides: TGTGCCAGCAGTGAAGCCCTGACAGGGAGGACTGAAGCTTTCTTT.